A single T cell receptor (beta chain) is shown here with its context. The length of the CDR3 is 14 residues. Germline V lookup: CDR1 KGHSH, CDR2 LQKENI. Trimming left V 4 bases short and J 3 bases short, with 10 bases between. Sequencing used immunoSEQ multiplex PCR; TCRdb keeps in-frame clones, though not all of them. This repertoire shows about 1.1 million clones, roughly 77% found once; its top ten account for 0.89%. The sample originates from a study of shared clonotypes between healthy human individuals. This clonotype was sampled from a man in his late teens or twenties in good health. Some clones in this sample may be carry-over from other donors' samples. V gene TRBV18 combines with J gene TRBJ1-5, with D uncertain. The specimen sequenced was memory CD4+ T cells from PBMCs. Subset indicated: CD45RA-negative fraction. CDR3 sequence reads: CASSRLPVNQPQHF. The CDR3 DNA is TGTGCCAGCTCACGTCTCCCCGTCAATCAGCCCCAGCATTTT. The full variable domain, in which reference TRBV18 and TRBJ1-5 provide the parts outside the CDR3, is NAGVMQNPRHLVRRRGQEARLRCSPMKGHSHVYWYRQLPEEGLKFMVYLQKENIIDESGMPKERFSAEFPKEGPSILRIQQVVRGDSAAYFCASSRLPVNQPQHFGDGTRLSIL.